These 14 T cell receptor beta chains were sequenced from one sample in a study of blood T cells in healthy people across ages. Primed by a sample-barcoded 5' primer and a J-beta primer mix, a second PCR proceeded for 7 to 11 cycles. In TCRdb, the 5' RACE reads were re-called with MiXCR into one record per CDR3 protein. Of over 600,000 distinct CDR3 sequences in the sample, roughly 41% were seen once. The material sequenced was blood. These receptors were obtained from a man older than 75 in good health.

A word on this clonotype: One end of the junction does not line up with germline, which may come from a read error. The CDR3 sequence is CAGSLRSTAKNIQYF. The CDR3 DNA sequence: TGTGCCGGCAGCCTACGGAGTACGGCCAAAAACATTCAGTACTTC. The rearrangement joins TRBV7-9 to TRBJ2-4, with D hard to call. The CDR3 has 15 amino acids. CDR1 is SEHNR and CDR2 is FQNEAQ in the germline V gene (reference sequence).

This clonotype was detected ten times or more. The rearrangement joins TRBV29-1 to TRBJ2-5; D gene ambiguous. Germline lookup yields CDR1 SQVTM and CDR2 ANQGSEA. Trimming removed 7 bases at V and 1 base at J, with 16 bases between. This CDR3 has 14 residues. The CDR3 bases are TGCAGCGCCCACGGAACTGCTATCCAAGAGACCCAGTACTTC. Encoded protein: CSAHGTAIQETQYF.

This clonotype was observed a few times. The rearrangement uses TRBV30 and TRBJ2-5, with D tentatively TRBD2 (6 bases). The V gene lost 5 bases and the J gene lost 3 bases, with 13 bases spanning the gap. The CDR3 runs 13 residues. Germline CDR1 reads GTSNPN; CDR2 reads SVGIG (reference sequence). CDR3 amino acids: CAWGAGGEETQYF. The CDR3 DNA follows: TGTGCCTGGGGGGCTGGAGGGGAAGAGACCCAGTACTTC.

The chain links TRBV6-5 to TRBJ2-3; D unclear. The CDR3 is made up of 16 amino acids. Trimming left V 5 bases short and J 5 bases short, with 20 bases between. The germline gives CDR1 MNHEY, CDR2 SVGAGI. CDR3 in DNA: TGTGCCAGCAGTAAACGGGCGGCCGCCGGTGGAGATACGCAGTATTTT. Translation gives CASSKRAAAGGDTQYF.

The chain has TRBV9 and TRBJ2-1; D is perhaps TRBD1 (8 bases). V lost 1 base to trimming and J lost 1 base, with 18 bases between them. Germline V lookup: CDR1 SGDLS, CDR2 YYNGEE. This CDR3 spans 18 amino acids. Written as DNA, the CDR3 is TGTGCCAGCAGCGTAAGGGGTACAGGGGGGGATTCCTACAATGAGCAGTTCTTC. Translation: CASSVRGTGGDSYNEQFF.

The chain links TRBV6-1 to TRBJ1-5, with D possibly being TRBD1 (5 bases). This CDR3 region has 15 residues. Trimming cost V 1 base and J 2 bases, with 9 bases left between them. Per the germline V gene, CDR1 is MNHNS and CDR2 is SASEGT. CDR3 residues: CASSEGGMGNQPQHF. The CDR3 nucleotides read TGTGCCAGCAGTGAAGGGGGGATGGGCAATCAGCCCCAGCATTTT.

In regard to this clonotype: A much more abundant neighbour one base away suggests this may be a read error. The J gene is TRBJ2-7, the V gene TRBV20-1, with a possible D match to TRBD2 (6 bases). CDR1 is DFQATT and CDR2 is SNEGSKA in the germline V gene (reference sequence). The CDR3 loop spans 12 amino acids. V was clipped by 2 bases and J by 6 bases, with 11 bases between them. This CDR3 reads CSARRDFSEQYF. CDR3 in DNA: TGCAGTGCTAGACGGGACTTCTCCGAGCAGTACTTC.

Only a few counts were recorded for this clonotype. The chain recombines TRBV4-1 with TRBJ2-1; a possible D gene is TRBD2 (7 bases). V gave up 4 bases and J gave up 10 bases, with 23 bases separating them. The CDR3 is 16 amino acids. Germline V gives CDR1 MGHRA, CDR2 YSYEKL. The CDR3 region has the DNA TGCGCCAGCAGCCGGGGGCCTGGACTAGGGGAGGGAGAGCAGTTCTTC. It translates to CASSRGPGLGEGEQFF.

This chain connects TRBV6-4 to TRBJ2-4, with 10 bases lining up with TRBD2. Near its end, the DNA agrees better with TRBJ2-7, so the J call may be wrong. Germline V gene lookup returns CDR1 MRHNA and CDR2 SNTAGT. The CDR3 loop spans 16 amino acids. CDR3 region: CASSDSGRARSYEQYF. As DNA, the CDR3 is TGTGCCAGCAGTGACAGCGGGAGGGCCAGGTCCTACGAGCAGTACTTC.

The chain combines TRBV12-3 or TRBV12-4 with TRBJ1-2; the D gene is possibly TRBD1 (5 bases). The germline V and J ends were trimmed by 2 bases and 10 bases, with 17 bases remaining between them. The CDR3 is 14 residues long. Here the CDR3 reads CASSLMWQGSDYTF. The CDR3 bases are TGTGCCAGCAGTTTAATGTGGCAGGGATCCGACTACACCTTC.

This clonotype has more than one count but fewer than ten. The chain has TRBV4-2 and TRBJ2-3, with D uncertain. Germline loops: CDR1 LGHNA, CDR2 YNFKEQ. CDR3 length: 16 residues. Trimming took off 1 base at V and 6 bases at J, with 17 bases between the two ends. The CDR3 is CASSQVGVGSADTQYF. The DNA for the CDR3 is TGTGCCAGCAGCCAAGTAGGTGTAGGATCCGCGGATACGCAGTATTTT.

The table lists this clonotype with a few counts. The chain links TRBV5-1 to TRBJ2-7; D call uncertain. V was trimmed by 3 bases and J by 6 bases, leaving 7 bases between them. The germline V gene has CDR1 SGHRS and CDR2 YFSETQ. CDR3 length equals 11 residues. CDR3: CASSSNSEQYF. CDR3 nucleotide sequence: TGCGCCAGCAGCTCAAACTCCGAGCAGTACTTC. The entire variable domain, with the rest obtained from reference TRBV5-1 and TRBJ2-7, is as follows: KAGVTQTPRYLIKTRGQQVTLSCSPISGHRSVSWYQQTPGQGLQFLFEYFSETQRNKGNFPGRFSGRQFSNSRSEMNVSTLELGDSALYLCASSSNSEQYFGPGTRLTVT.

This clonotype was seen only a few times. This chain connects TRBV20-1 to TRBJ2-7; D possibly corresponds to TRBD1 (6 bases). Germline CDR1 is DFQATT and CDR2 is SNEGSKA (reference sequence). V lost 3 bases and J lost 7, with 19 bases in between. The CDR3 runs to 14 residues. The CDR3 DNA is TGCAGTGCTAGGGGAACAGGGATCGGGGATGAGCAGTACTTC. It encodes CSARGTGIGDEQYF.

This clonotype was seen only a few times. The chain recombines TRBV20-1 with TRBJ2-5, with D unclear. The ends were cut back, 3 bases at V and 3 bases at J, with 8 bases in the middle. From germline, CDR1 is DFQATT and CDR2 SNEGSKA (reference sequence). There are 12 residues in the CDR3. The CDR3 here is CSASGQKETQYF. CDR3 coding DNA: TGCAGTGCTAGTGGGCAGAAAGAGACCCAGTACTTC.